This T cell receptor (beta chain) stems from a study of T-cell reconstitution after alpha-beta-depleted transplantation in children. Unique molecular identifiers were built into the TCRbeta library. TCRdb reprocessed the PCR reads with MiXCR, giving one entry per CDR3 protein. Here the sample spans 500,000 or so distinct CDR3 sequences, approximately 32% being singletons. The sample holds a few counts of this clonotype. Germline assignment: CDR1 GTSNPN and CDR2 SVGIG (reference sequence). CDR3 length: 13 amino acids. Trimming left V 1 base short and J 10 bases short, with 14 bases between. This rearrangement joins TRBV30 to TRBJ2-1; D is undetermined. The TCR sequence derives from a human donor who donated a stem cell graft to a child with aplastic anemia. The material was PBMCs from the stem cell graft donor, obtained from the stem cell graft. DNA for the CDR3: TGTGCCTGGAGTGCGCTTAGTCTAGGAGAGCAGTTCTTC. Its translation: CAWSALSLGEQFF.